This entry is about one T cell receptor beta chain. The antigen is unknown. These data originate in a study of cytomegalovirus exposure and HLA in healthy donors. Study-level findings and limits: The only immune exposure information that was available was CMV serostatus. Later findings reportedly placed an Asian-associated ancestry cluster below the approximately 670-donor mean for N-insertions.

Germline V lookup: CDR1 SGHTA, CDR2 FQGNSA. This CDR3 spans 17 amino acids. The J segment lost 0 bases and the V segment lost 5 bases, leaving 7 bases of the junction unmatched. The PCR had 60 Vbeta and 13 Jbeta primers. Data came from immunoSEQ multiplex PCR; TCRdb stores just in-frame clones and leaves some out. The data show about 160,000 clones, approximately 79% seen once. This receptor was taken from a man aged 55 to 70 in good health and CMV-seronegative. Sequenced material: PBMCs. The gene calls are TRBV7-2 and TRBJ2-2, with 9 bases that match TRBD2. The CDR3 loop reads CASSLTSGPSNTGELFF. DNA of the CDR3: TGTGCCAGCAGCCTTACTAGCGGGCCATCGAACACCGGGGAGCTGTTTTTT.